The present entry profiles one TCR beta chain with its context. Its antigen is currently unknown. Amplification used 60 Vbeta primers and 13 Jbeta primers. The method was immunoSEQ multiplex PCR; TCRdb's version includes in-frame clones alone and lacks a portion of them. The table records more than 85,000 clones, more than 65% of them present only once. The entry originates in a study of cytomegalovirus exposure and HLA in healthy donors. Study conclusions and caveats: Analyses of presence/absence relied on an assumption of roughly uniform sequencing depth across donors.

Per germline, CDR1 MNHNS and CDR2 SASEGT. V was clipped by 6 bases and J by 4 bases; unmatched bases: 4. The CDR3 spans 13 residues. The chain is built from TRBV6-1 and TRBJ2-3; 7 positions agree with TRBD1. Sample: PBMCs. The sequence derives from a woman between 18 and 30 years old in good health and CMV-seronegative. CDR3 nucleotide sequence: TGTGCCAGCAGGCTACAGGGGCCAGATACGCAGTATTTT. It specifies CASRLQGPDTQYF.